This passage covers 22 T cell receptor beta chains from one sample sequenced in a study of T cell responses to AZD1222 COVID-19 vaccine. The data were produced by immunoSEQ multiplex PCR, yet TCRdb's version contains in-frame clones alone and is incomplete. There are 100,000 to 110,000 clones in the sample; 80% to 90% occur only once, and roughly 15% lies in the top ten. The specimen comprised peripheral blood, sampled on day 0 of AZD1222 vaccination. The origin of the receptors is an adult in good health.

The chain joins TRBV4-1 to TRBJ2-7, with 8 bases that match TRBD2. Germline V gene lookup returns CDR1 MGHRA and CDR2 YSYEKL. The CDR3 length is 15 residues. After removal of 1 base from V and 0 bases from J, the junction contained 2 bases not matched to a gene. CDR3 nucleotide sequence: TGCGCCAGCAGCCAAGCCGGGACTAGCTCCTACGAGCAGTACTTC. It specifies CASSQAGTSSYEQYF.

V usage is TRBV5-4 and J usage is TRBJ2-3; D call uncertain. The germline CDR1 and CDR2 sequences are SGHNT and YYREEE (reference sequence). Deletions cut 1 base from V and 1 base from J, with 10 bases between. The CDR3 contains 15 residues. This CDR3 reads CASSLRSVRTDTQYF. CDR3 bases: TGTGCCAGCAGCTTGAGGAGCGTTCGCACAGATACGCAGTATTTT.

The rearrangement uses TRBV14 and TRBJ2-2; the D is unclear. Trimming pared 6 bases from V and 3 bases from J, leaving 11 bases between. The CDR3 has 14 amino acids. Germline CDR1 and CDR2: SGHDN and FVKESK. The CDR3 DNA is TGTGCCAGCAGTAGGTCTACCCACACCGGGGAGCTGTTTTTT. Translating it yields CASSRSTHTGELFF.

This chain joins TRBV3-1 (or the pseudogene TRBV3-2) and TRBJ2-7; D gene unclear. The length of the CDR3 is 14 residues. CDR1 and CDR2 (germline): LGHDT, YNNKEL (reference sequence). V was trimmed by 0 bases and J by 4 bases, leaving 10 bases between them. The CDR3 here is CASSQEPIYYEQYF. The CDR3 nucleotides read TGTGCCAGCAGCCAAGAGCCAATCTATTACGAGCAGTACTTC.

The chain carries TRBV6-1 and TRBJ1-2; D possibly corresponds to TRBD1 (5 bases). Germline V lookup: CDR1 MNHNS, CDR2 SASEGT. CDR3 length equals 14 residues. V lost 3 bases and J 3 bases, leaving 11 bases between the germline ends. The CDR3 region has the DNA TGTGCCAGCAGTGACCCGGGGACGGACTATGGCTACACCTTC. This translates into CASSDPGTDYGYTF.

The chain uses TRBV5-1 and TRBJ1-2, with D unclear. Germline V gives CDR1 SGHRS, CDR2 YFSETQ. The CDR3 has 15 residues. The ends were cut back, 0 bases at V and 7 bases at J, with 16 bases in the middle. CDR3 protein: CASSLGTVHRGGYTF. The CDR3 DNA reads TGCGCCAGCAGCTTGGGAACAGTCCACAGAGGTGGCTACACCTTC.

This clone showed up just a few times. CDR3 bases: TGCGCCAGCAGCCCTACAGGAGTATATGGCTACACCTTC. Amino acids: CASSPTGVYGYTF. The V call is TRBV5-1, the J call TRBJ1-2; tentatively, D is TRBD1 (5 bases). There are 13 residues in the CDR3. The germline CDR1 and CDR2 sequences are SGHRS and YFSETQ. V was shortened by 4 bases and J by 5 bases, with 12 bases between the two germline ends.

The chain carries TRBV10-3 and TRBJ1-2; D perhaps matches TRBD1 (5 bases). Per germline, CDR1 ENHRY and CDR2 SYGVKD. Trimming removed 8 bases from V and 2 bases from J, with 12 bases in between. The CDR3 is made up of 13 amino acids. In DNA form, the CDR3 reads TGTGCCATCGCCCGGGGGGTGAACTATGGCTACACCTTC. This gives the protein CAIARGVNYGYTF.

The rearrangement joins TRBV19 to TRBJ2-7, with TRBD2 identical over 9 bases. This CDR3 is built from 14 residues. Trimming took 4 bases from V and 2 from J; bases not matched to a gene: 3. From germline, CDR1 is LNHDA and CDR2 SQIVND (reference sequence). Written as DNA, the CDR3 is TGTGCCAGTAGTAGGGGCGGGAGGGCCTACGAGCAGTACTTC. Its translation is CASSRGGRAYEQYF.

This clone was observed a handful of times. The chain uses TRBV5-1 and TRBJ2-7, with 9 bases lining up with TRBD1. The CDR3 loop spans 15 amino acids. After removal of 2 bases from V and 2 bases from J, the junction contained 5 bases not matched to a gene. Germline V gene sequence: CDR1 SGHRS, CDR2 YFSETQ. The CDR3 region has the DNA TGCGCCAGCAGCTTTATGGGACAGGGACCCTACGAGCAGTACTTC. This translates into CASSFMGQGPYEQYF.

This chain joins TRBV15 and TRBJ1-2, with 7 nucleotides matching TRBD1. This CDR3 contains 13 residues. CDR1 is LNHNV and CDR2 is YYDKDF in the germline V gene (reference sequence). V shed 8 bases and J 7 bases; nucleotides not matched to a gene: 10. The CDR3, as DNA: TGTGCCACCGTCGCTGACAGGGTGGGTGGCTACACCTTC. This sequence encodes CATVADRVGGYTF.

CDR3 coding DNA: TGCGCCAGCACACAGGGGCCAATCTCAGGGACTGAAGCTTTCTTT. It encodes CASTQGPISGTEAFF. The gene calls are TRBV5-1 and TRBJ1-1, with 7 bases lining up with TRBD1. The CDR3 is 15 amino acids. Trimming cost V 6 bases and J 5 bases; bases outside gene matches: 13. Germline CDR1 and CDR2: SGHRS and YFSETQ. The full variable domain, rest sourced from reference TRBV5-1 and TRBJ1-1, is KAGVTQTPRYLIKTRGQQVTLSCSPISGHRSVSWYQQTPGQGLQFLFEYFSETQRNKGNFPGRFSGRQFSNSRSEMNVSTLELGDSALYLCASTQGPISGTEAFFGQGTRLTVV.

This clone has only one observation. V usage is TRBV19 and J usage is TRBJ2-5, with 12 bases fitting TRBD1. Per the germline V gene, CDR1 is LNHDA and CDR2 is SQIVND (reference sequence). V was pared by 4 bases and J by 9 bases, with 6 bases of the junction left unmatched. CDR3 length: 14 amino acids. CDR3 protein: CASSTGQGANSQYF. As DNA, the CDR3 is TGTGCCAGTAGTACGGGACAGGGGGCGAATTCCCAGTACTTC.

V and J are TRBV5-6 and TRBJ1-2; no reliable D call. Germline assignment: CDR1 SGHDT and CDR2 YYEEEE. Trimming removed 0 bases from V and 1 base from J, with 10 bases in between. The CDR3 is made up of 15 amino acids. The CDR3 DNA reads as TGTGCCAGCAGCTTGGGATGGAGGGATAACTATGGCTACACCTTC. It yields the protein CASSLGWRDNYGYTF.

The chain uses TRBV10-1 and TRBJ1-1; a possible D gene is TRBD1 (5 bases). The CDR3 length is 13 residues. With 6 bases removed from V and 8 bases from J, the gap between germline ends came to 16 bases. Germline V gives CDR1 WNHNN, CDR2 SYGVQD (reference sequence). DNA of the CDR3: TGCGCCAGCAGGGTTTCCGGGACTCTGGAAGCTTTCTTT. Translation gives CASRVSGTLEAFF.

The V call is TRBV3-1 (or the pseudogene TRBV3-2), the J call TRBJ1-6; possible D gene TRBD1, 6 bases. V shed 4 bases and J shed 8 bases, with 12 bases lying between them. CDR1 and CDR2 from the germline V gene are LGHDT and YNNKEL (reference sequence). The CDR3 extends over 14 amino acids. The CDR3 DNA follows: TGTGCCAGCAGCCTCGCAGGGGAAGATTCACCCCTCCACTTT. Translating gives CASSLAGEDSPLHF.

This chain uses TRBV18 with TRBJ2-6; the match to TRBD1 covers 7 bases. This CDR3 comprises 16 residues. Trimming at V came to 5 bases and at J to 4 bases, leaving 8 bases not matched to a gene. CDR1 KGHSH and CDR2 LQKENI come from the germline V gene. CDR3 nucleotides: TGTGCCAGCTCAGCCCAACAGGGGTACGGGGCCAACGTCCTGACTTTC. This encodes CASSAQQGYGANVLTF.

The chain has TRBV5-1 and TRBJ2-3; D possibly corresponds to TRBD2 (6 bases). Trimming removed 0 bases at V and 6 bases at J, with 14 bases between. This CDR3 comprises 15 residues. Looked up from germline, CDR1 is SGHRS and CDR2 is YFSETQ. CDR3 sequence: CASSLEGTRGDTQYF. For the CDR3, the DNA is TGCGCCAGCAGCTTGGAGGGGACTCGGGGGGATACGCAGTATTTT.

A single count supports this clone. The chain has TRBV6-5 and TRBJ2-1; tentative D call: TRBD2 (5 bases). With 0 bases removed from V and 6 bases from J, the gap between germline ends came to 15 bases. The CDR3 runs 16 residues. Germline CDR1 and CDR2: MNHEY and SVGAGI. The CDR3 DNA reads as TGTGCCAGCAGTTACTCTCTAGCTGGGCCTTCCAATGAGCAGTTCTTC. Translation: CASSYSLAGPSNEQFF.

The sample holds one count of this clone. This sequence joins TRBV6-5 and TRBJ2-1; D call uncertain. Germline V gene sequence: CDR1 MNHEY, CDR2 SVGAGI. Trimming pared 6 bases from V and 0 bases from J, leaving 3 bases between. CDR3 length: 12 residues. CDR3 sequence (DNA): TGTGCCAGCAGGACCTCCTACAATGAGCAGTTCTTC. Amino acid sequence: CASRTSYNEQFF.

The chain carries TRBV6-6 and TRBJ2-2; TRBD2 agrees at 11 bases. Germline assignment: CDR1 MNHNY and CDR2 SVGAGI (reference sequence). J was trimmed by 6 bases and V by 6 bases; bases with no gene match: 15. The CDR3 runs to 18 residues. The CDR3 DNA reads as TGTGCCAGCAGCCGATTCCCTCCGGGACTAGCGGACGCCGGGGAGCTGTTTTTT. Translated: CASSRFPPGLADAGELFF.

V is TRBV10-3 and J is TRBJ2-4, with D possibly matching TRBD1 (6 bases). The CDR3 has 17 amino acids. Per germline, CDR1 ENHRY and CDR2 SYGVKD. V dropped 0 bases and J dropped 1 base, with 13 bases sitting between them. The CDR3 DNA is TGTGCCATCAGTGAGTCGCACAGGGTGGACGCCAAAAACATTCAGTACTTC. Protein: CAISESHRVDAKNIQYF.